This TCR beta chain was identified in a study of spatial heterogeneity in lung cancer. About the research overall: Detection consistently yielded more beta chains than alpha chains.

One entry per CDR3 protein, called by TCRdb with MiXCR from the 5' RACE reads. Here the sample spans 43,000 or so distinct CDR3 sequences, roughly 7% being singletons. In this sample, this clonotype turned up many times. Its matching antigen is unknown. Time point specified: sample taken at primary tumor resection. Researchers sequenced whole RNA taken from tumor, nontumor lung or frozen PBMC without sorting. CDR1 and CDR2 from the germline V gene are MDHEN and SYDVKM. V lost 7 bases to trimming and J lost 4 bases, with 14 bases between them. This CDR3 contains 14 residues. Study-wide results and limits: The study found ubiquitous expanded tumor TCRs in blood more at resection than follow-up.

The genes are TRBV28 and TRBJ2-4; D gene ambiguous. This clonotype was sampled from a female donor with early-stage non-small cell lung cancer. Sequencing used PBMCs, obtained at surgery. CDR3 in amino acids: CASTRVSVKNIQYF. The DNA for the CDR3 is TGTGCCAGCACCCGCGTTTCGGTAAAAAACATTCAGTACTTC.